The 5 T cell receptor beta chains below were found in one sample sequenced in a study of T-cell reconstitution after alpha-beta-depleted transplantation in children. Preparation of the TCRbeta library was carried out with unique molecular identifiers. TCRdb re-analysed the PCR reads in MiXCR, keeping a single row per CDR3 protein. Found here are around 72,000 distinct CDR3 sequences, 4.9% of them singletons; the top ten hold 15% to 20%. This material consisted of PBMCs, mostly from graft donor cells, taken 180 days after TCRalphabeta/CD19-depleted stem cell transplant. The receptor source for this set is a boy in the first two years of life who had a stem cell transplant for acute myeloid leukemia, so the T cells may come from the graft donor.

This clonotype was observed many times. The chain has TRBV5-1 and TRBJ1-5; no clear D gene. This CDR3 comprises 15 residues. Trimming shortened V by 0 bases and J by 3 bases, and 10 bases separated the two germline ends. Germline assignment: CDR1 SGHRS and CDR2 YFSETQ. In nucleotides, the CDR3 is TGCGCCAGCAGCTTGGGCGACCGCGTCAATCAGCCCCAGCATTTT. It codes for CASSLGDRVNQPQHF.

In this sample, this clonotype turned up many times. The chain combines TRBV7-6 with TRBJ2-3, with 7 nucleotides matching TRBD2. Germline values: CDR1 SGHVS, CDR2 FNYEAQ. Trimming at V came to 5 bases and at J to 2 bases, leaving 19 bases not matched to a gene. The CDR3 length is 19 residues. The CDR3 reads CASSRAGHLRKRDTDTQYF. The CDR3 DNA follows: TGTGCCAGCAGCCGTGCAGGACACCTTCGAAAGCGGGACACAGATACGCAGTATTTT. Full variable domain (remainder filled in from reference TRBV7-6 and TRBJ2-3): GAGVSQSPRYKVTKRGQDVALRCDPISGHVSLYWYRQALGQGPEFLTYFNYEAQQDKSGLPNDRFSAERPEGSISTLTIQRTEQRDSAMYRCASSRAGHLRKRDTDTQYFGPGTRLTVL.

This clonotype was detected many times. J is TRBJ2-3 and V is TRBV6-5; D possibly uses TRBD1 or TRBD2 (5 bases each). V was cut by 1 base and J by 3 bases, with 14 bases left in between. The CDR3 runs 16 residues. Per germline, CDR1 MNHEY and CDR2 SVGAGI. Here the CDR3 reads CASSYWGAGLTDTQYF. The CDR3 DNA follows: TGTGCCAGCAGTTACTGGGGCGCGGGCTTAACAGATACGCAGTATTTT.

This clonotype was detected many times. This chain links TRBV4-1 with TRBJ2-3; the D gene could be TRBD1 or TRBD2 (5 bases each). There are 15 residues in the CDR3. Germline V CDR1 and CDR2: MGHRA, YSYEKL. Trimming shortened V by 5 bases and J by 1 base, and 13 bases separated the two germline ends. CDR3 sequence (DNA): TGCGCCAGCAGCGCCGTACTAGGGGGCACAGATACGCAGTATTTT. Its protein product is CASSAVLGGTDTQYF.

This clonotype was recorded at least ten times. The CDR3 reads CASSALGGLDQYF. The DNA of the CDR3 is TGCGCCAGCAGCGCCCTGGGGGGCCTCGATCAGTACTTC. This chain uses TRBV5-1 with TRBJ2-7; the D gene could be TRBD1 or TRBD2 (6 bases each). The CDR3 contains 13 residues. The germline V and J ends were trimmed by 4 bases and 10 bases, with 18 bases remaining between them. Germline V gene sequence: CDR1 SGHRS, CDR2 YFSETQ. The variable domain in full, completed from reference TRBV5-1 and TRBJ2-7, reads KAGVTQTPRYLIKTRGQQVTLSCSPISGHRSVSWYQQTPGQGLQFLFEYFSETQRNKGNFPGRFSGRQFSNSRSEMNVSTLELGDSALYLCASSALGGLDQYFGPGTRLTVT.